The 18 T cell receptor beta chains below all came from one sample that was sequenced in a study of vaccination effects on CD4 cells after COVID-19. Having been cultured for less than 12 days, the cells underwent CD4+ T cell isolation. All study participants received two doses of BNT162b2 or mRNA-1273 vaccine. These TCRs' antigens remain unknown. Data came from immunoSEQ multiplex PCR; TCRdb stores just in-frame clones and leaves some out. The data hold tens of thousands of clones, with approximately 79% observed a single time. Sequencing was performed on CD4+ T cells from PBMCs cultured without peptide, taken after COVID-19 vaccination. Every receptor here comes from a human donor who received a COVID-19 vaccine.

This clone was seen only a few times. The rearrangement uses TRBV2 and TRBJ1-1; D remains unclear. Trimming removed 6 bases from V and 0 bases from J, with 14 bases in between. Germline values: CDR1 SNHLY, CDR2 FYNNEI. The CDR3 has 15 residues. CDR3 bases: TGTGCCAGCAGCCCAAACGAGCTAATGAACACTGAAGCTTTCTTT. Its protein product is CASSPNELMNTEAFF.

This clone was observed a few times. CDR3 sequence: CASSEHLLGYTF. The CDR3 DNA follows: TGTGCCAGCAGCGAACACCTGCTAGGCTACACCTTC. The rearrangement links TRBV2 to TRBJ1-2; D gene uncertain. Between the trimmed V and J ends, which lost 6 bases and 8 bases, there was a span of 13 bases. Germline assignment: CDR1 SNHLY and CDR2 FYNNEI. This CDR3 has 12 residues.

The chain has TRBV5-4 and TRBJ1-6; D is uncertain. Germline CDR1 is SGHNT and CDR2 is YYREEE (reference sequence). This CDR3 spans 15 amino acids. V was pared by 4 bases and J by 6 bases, with 14 bases between. CDR3 DNA sequence: TGTGCCAGCAGCCGACGTGGCGCGATTAATTCACCCCTCCACTTT. As protein: CASSRRGAINSPLHF. Full variable domain (remainder filled in from reference TRBV5-4 and TRBJ1-6): ETGVTQSPTHLIKTRGQQVTLRCSSQSGHNTVSWYQQALGQGPQFIFQYYREEENGRGNFPPRFSGLQFPNYSSELNVNALELDDSALYLCASSRRGAINSPLHFGNGTRLTVT.

The chain uses TRBV4-1 and TRBJ2-3; TRBD1 matches 9 bases. The germline gives CDR1 MGHRA, CDR2 YSYEKL. This CDR3 comprises 16 residues. The trim removed 5 bases at V and 4 bases at J, leaving 10 bases unmatched. The CDR3 loop is CASSAFGTGIADTQYF. The CDR3 DNA reads TGCGCCAGCAGCGCGTTTGGGACAGGGATCGCAGATACGCAGTATTTT.

CDR3 sequence (DNA): TGTGCCAGCAGCCCCTCCGGGACAGACCGTAAACCCCAGCATTTT. Its protein is CASSPSGTDRKPQHF. This rearrangement joins TRBV7-2 to TRBJ1-5, with 7 nucleotides matching TRBD1. Germline V gene sequence: CDR1 SGHTA, CDR2 FQGNSA. With V trimmed by 5 bases and J by 10 bases, 14 bases remained unmatched. The CDR3 consists of 15 residues.

This chain joins TRBV12-5 and TRBJ2-7, with D perhaps TRBD1 (6 bases). The V gene's germline CDR1 is LGHNT and CDR2 FRNRAP. The CDR3 consists of 15 residues. V was cut by 4 bases and J by 4 bases, with 17 bases left in between. The CDR3 sequence is CASGSTVQGLYEQYV. The CDR3 DNA reads as TGTGCTAGTGGTTCAACGGTACAGGGTTTATACGAGCAGTACGTC.

This chain joins TRBV5-1 and TRBJ1-3; D is undetermined. V was cut by 7 bases and J by 0 bases, with 8 bases left in between. Germline CDR1 SGHRS, CDR2 YFSETQ. CDR3 length: 13 residues. The DNA of the CDR3 is TGCGCCAGCGCAGTCAGCTCTGGAAACACCATATATTTT. It specifies CASAVSSGNTIYF.

The CDR3 spells CASSSGQGTDTQYF. The DNA of the CDR3 is TGCGCCAGCAGCTCCGGACAGGGCACAGATACGCAGTATTTT. The rearrangement uses TRBV5-1 and TRBJ2-3, with 7 bases identical to TRBD1. CDR1 SGHRS and CDR2 YFSETQ come from the germline V gene. The CDR3 contains 14 residues. V shed 3 bases and J 1 base; nucleotides not matched to a gene: 2.

The V and J genes are TRBV5-1 and TRBJ1-3, with TRBD1 as a possible D gene (5 bases). The CDR3 is 18 residues long. Trimming stripped 5 bases from V and 2 bases from J, with 23 bases between. Germline CDR1 reads SGHRS; CDR2 reads YFSETQ. CDR3 protein: CASSNSPPGYSAGNTIYF. The CDR3 DNA reads as TGCGCCAGCAGTAACAGTCCTCCAGGGTATTCTGCTGGAAACACCATATATTTT. The complete variable domain, with remaining parts taken from reference TRBV5-1 and TRBJ1-3, reads KAGVTQTPRYLIKTRGQQVTLSCSPISGHRSVSWYQQTPGQGLQFLFEYFSETQRNKGNFPGRFSGRQFSNSRSEMNVSTLELGDSALYLCASSNSPPGYSAGNTIYFGEGSWLTVV.

This chain connects TRBV5-8 to TRBJ2-5, with TRBD1 identical over 9 bases. The V gene end was trimmed by 1 base and the J gene end by 7 bases; junction bases not matched to a gene: 2. The CDR3 is 13 amino acids. Germline loops: CDR1 SGHTS, CDR2 YDEGEE. The CDR3, as DNA: TGTGCCAGCAGCTTGCGACAGGGGGGGACCCAGTACTTC. Translation: CASSLRQGGTQYF.

V gene TRBV7-2 combines with J gene TRBJ2-1; TRBD1 is a possible D gene (6 bases). Germline V gene data show CDR1 as SGHTA and CDR2 as FQGNSA. The CDR3 covers 15 residues. Trimming cost V 0 bases and J 4 bases, with 10 bases left between them. The CDR3 sequence: CASSLAGALYNEQFF. For the CDR3, the DNA is TGTGCCAGCAGCTTAGCGGGGGCCCTGTACAATGAGCAGTTCTTC.

This clone was seen once. This chain connects TRBV24-1 to TRBJ2-5; 14 bases agree with TRBD2. Trimming removed 2 bases from V and 2 bases from J; junction bases left unmatched: 3. Germline loops: CDR1 KGHDR, CDR2 SFDVKD. The CDR3 length is 17 residues. The CDR3 is CATSDSGLAGGQETQYF. CDR3 nucleotide sequence: TGTGCCACCAGTGATTCCGGACTAGCGGGGGGACAAGAGACCCAGTACTTC.

This clone showed up just once. The chain uses TRBV27 and TRBJ2-1; no clear D gene. Germline lookup yields CDR1 MNHEY and CDR2 SMNVEV (reference sequence). Trimming took off 5 bases at V and 8 bases at J, with 10 bases between the two ends. The CDR3 has 12 amino acids. This CDR3 reads CASSNFADEQFF. CDR3 in DNA: TGTGCCAGCAGTAATTTTGCGGATGAGCAGTTCTTC.

This chain joins TRBV18 and TRBJ2-2, with D perhaps matching TRBD2 (6 bases). V was pared by 3 bases and J by 0 bases, with 11 bases between. Germline values: CDR1 KGHSH, CDR2 LQKENI. There are 16 residues in the CDR3. CDR3 region: CASSPGLPSNTGELFF. In DNA, the CDR3 is TGTGCCAGCTCACCGGGACTTCCATCGAACACCGGGGAGCTGTTTTTT.

By sample share, this clone is medium-sized (0.01 to 0.1%). V gene TRBV4-1 combines with J gene TRBJ1-2, with D perhaps matching TRBD1 (6 bases). The CDR3 extends over 15 amino acids. V gave up 4 bases and J gave up 0 bases, with 12 bases separating them. The V gene's germline CDR1 is MGHRA and CDR2 YSYEKL. The CDR3 bases are TGCGCCAGCAGCCGCACGCCAGGGGCTAACTATGGCTACACCTTC. It translates to CASSRTPGANYGYTF.

The chain uses TRBV9 and TRBJ2-1; 9 bases map to TRBD2. The germline CDR1 and CDR2 sequences are SGDLS and YYNGEE. V shed 3 bases, J shed 1 base, and the junction held 14 bases outside the gene matches. The CDR3 length is 19 residues. CDR3 in DNA: TGTGCCAGCAGCGCCCCCAGGGGTAGCGGGGGCGGTTCCTACAATGAGCAGTTCTTC. Its translation: CASSAPRGSGGGSYNEQFF.

The rearrangement links TRBV5-1 to TRBJ2-3, with TRBD2 matching over 9 bases. V lost 0 bases to trimming and J lost 8 bases; unmatched junction nucleotides: 10. This CDR3 comprises 16 residues. Germline loops: CDR1 SGHRS, CDR2 YFSETQ. CDR3 sequence (DNA): TGCGCCAGCAGCTTGGGCGGGGGGGCCGATTTGGGTACGCAGTATTTT. Protein product: CASSLGGGADLGTQYF. Looking up the rest from reference TRBV5-1 and TRBJ2-3 gives the full variable domain: KAGVTQTPRYLIKTRGQQVTLSCSPISGHRSVSWYQQTPGQGLQFLFEYFSETQRNKGNFPGRFSGRQFSNSRSEMNVSTLELGDSALYLCASSLGGGADLGTQYFGPGTRLTVL.

This clone was detected only a few times. In DNA form, the CDR3 reads TGTGCCAGCAGCTTATTCCCTAGTCCCGGGGAGCTGTTTTTT. This translates into CASSLFPSPGELFF. The genes are TRBV7-2 and TRBJ2-2; D remains unclear. V lost 2 bases to trimming and J lost 6 bases, with 10 bases between them. Germline CDR1 reads SGHTA; CDR2 reads FQGNSA. This CDR3 is 14 amino acids long.